The TCR beta chain under discussion was sequenced for a study of shared clonotypes between healthy human individuals. CDR1 SEHNR and CDR2 FQNEAQ come from the germline V gene (reference sequence). The V end lost 1 base, the J end lost 3 bases, and 6 bases lay between the germline ends. The CDR3 totals 13 residues. In regard to this clone: Other nucleotide sequences from this sample produce the same CDR3.

The deep-level immunoSEQ assay was used. Unsorted PBMC contributed roughly 320 ng DNA, tens of thousands of T cell genomes, to each replicate PCR. This table comes from immunoSEQ multiplex PCR, and its TCRdb copy is limited to in-frame clones, with some not included. The table lists over 400,000 clones, about 78% of them singletons. The sample was PBMCs. The chain couples TRBV7-9 to TRBJ1-2; D is unresolved. The receptor was derived from a woman in her thirties or forties in good health. Some clones in this sample may be carry-over from other donors' samples. CDR3 residues: CASSLEGDYGYTF. The CDR3 nucleotides are TGTGCCAGCAGCTTAGAGGGTGACTATGGCTACACCTTC.